This T cell receptor beta chain was captured in a study of Ad26.COV2.S vaccination and SARS-CoV-2 variants. Here immunoSEQ multiplex PCR was the method, and the copy in TCRdb shows in-frame clones only, minus some. The repertoire holds about 94,000 clones, with about four fifths as singletons. The CDR3 runs to 14 residues. CDR1 is SNHLY, CDR2 FYNNEI, per germline. Trimming pared 2 bases from V and 3 bases from J, leaving 5 bases between. Study results and limitations: Reports say spike-specific CD8+ and CD4+ T cell responses covered substantial breadth after vaccination. Quantification of TCR breadth and depth may have yielded underestimates of total T cell responses. Researchers reported similar non-spike TCR breadth in vaccine and placebo recipients. Those who received the vaccine showed greater spike-specific TCR breadth than those given placebo.

As concerns this clone: The target antigen is unknown.

This clonotype was obtained from a human donor who had recovered from COVID-19. Source: peripheral blood, taken after recovery from COVID-19. The V and J genes are TRBV2 and TRBJ2-6; unclear D gene. The CDR3 sequence is CASSETYGANVLTF. The CDR3 DNA reads as TGTGCCAGCAGTGAAACGTATGGGGCCAACGTCCTGACTTTC.